The 13 T cell receptor beta chains below were found in one sample sequenced in a study of T cell responses to AZD1222 COVID-19 vaccine. Generated by immunoSEQ multiplex PCR, the TCRdb table keeps only in-frame clones and is missing some. The sample holds more than 110,000 clones. The source material was peripheral blood. The receptors here all came from an adult in good health.

The V call is TRBV27, the J call TRBJ1-1, with TRBD1 matching 7 bases. The CDR3 is 13 amino acids. Germline CDR1 is MNHEY and CDR2 is SMNVEV (reference sequence). J lost 2 bases, V lost 8 bases, and 5 bases had no gene match. The CDR3 loop is CASARGANTEAFF. The DNA of the CDR3 is TGTGCCAGCGCCAGGGGGGCCAACACTGAAGCTTTCTTT.

With respect to this clone: The sample carries other DNA sequences with the same CDR3. V gene TRBV11-3 combines with J gene TRBJ1-1, with D unclear. The CDR3 contains 13 residues. V lost 5 bases, J lost 1 base, and 8 bases lay in between. From germline, CDR1 is SGHNT and CDR2 YENEEA. The chain's CDR3 is CASSLAGNTEAFF. The CDR3 DNA is TGTGCCAGCAGCCTCGCGGGGAACACTGAAGCTTTCTTT.

The V and J genes are TRBV6-2 or TRBV6-3 and TRBJ1-5, with D uncertain. Germline CDR1 is MNHEY and CDR2 is SVGEGT. This CDR3 has 12 amino acids. Deletions cut 0 bases from V and 5 bases from J, with 2 bases between. The CDR3 loop reads CASSYSDQPQHF. CDR3 nucleotides: TGTGCCAGCAGTTACTCGGATCAGCCCCAGCATTTT.

J is TRBJ1-1 and V is TRBV4-1, with unresolved D. Per the germline V gene, CDR1 is MGHRA and CDR2 is YSYEKL. V lost 1 base, J lost 1 base, and 16 bases lay in between. The CDR3 length is 17 residues. The CDR3: CASSQAHQLRENTEAFF. CDR3 nucleotides: TGCGCCAGCAGCCAAGCCCATCAGTTGCGGGAGAACACTGAAGCTTTCTTT.

The J gene is TRBJ2-2, the V gene TRBV7-8; D is unclear. Germline CDR1 SGHVS, CDR2 FQNEAQ. This CDR3 is 15 amino acids long. V gave up 1 base and J gave up 1 base, with 7 bases separating them. The CDR3 nucleotides are TGTGCCAGCAGCTTAGGGAGCCAGAACACCGGGGAGCTGTTTTTT. Amino acid sequence: CASSLGSQNTGELFF.

The J gene is TRBJ1-4, the V gene TRBV7-9; D might be TRBD1 (5 bases). CDR1 and CDR2 (germline): SEHNR, FQNEAQ (reference sequence). V lost 4 bases, J lost 2 bases, and 14 bases lay in between. This CDR3 has 16 amino acids. CDR3 protein: CASSSRAKGTNEKLFF. In nucleotides, the CDR3 is TGTGCCAGCAGCTCACGGGCCAAGGGGACTAATGAAAAACTGTTTTTT.

The gene calls are TRBV6-5 and TRBJ2-2, with D perhaps matching TRBD2 (6 bases). This CDR3 spans 13 amino acids. Germline loops: CDR1 MNHEY, CDR2 SVGAGI. The V end was cut by 7 bases, the J end by 6 bases, with 12 bases between. Written as DNA, the CDR3 is TGTGCCAGCAAGGGCAGGGAGGCCGGGGAGCTGTTTTTT. Translated: CASKGREAGELFF.

The J gene is TRBJ2-2, the V gene TRBV19; 8 bases line up with TRBD2. CDR3 length equals 14 residues. V was clipped by 11 bases and J by 4 bases; unmatched bases: 9. CDR1 and CDR2 from the germline V gene are LNHDA and SQIVND (reference sequence). The CDR3: CASGGASGTGELFF. The CDR3, as DNA: TGTGCCTCGGGGGGGGCGTCGGGCACCGGGGAGCTGTTTTTT.

The J gene is TRBJ2-3, the V gene TRBV2; 12 nucleotides line up with TRBD2. This CDR3 has 21 amino acids. With 6 bases clipped from V and 0 bases from J, the junction kept 19 bases outside the gene matches. Germline V gene data show CDR1 as SNHLY and CDR2 as FYNNEI. The CDR3, as DNA: TGTGCCAGCAGCGGTTGGACTAGCGGGGTCCGTGATTTCCCTAGCACAGATACGCAGTATTTT. Protein: CASSGWTSGVRDFPSTDTQYF.

The CDR3 nucleotides are TGCAGCGTTGGGACAGGTAACCAAGAGACCCAGTACTTC. Protein sequence: CSVGTGNQETQYF. This chain connects TRBV29-1 to TRBJ2-5; 7 bases fit TRBD1. V trimming: 4 bases; J trimming: 0 bases; junction bases outside the gene matches: 2. Germline V gives CDR1 SQVTM, CDR2 ANQGSEA. The CDR3 has 13 amino acids.

The rearrangement joins TRBV11-3 to TRBJ2-7, with no clear D. V lost 3 bases and J 4 bases, leaving 22 bases between the germline ends. Germline V gives CDR1 SGHNT, CDR2 YENEEA. The CDR3 loop spans 17 amino acids. The chain's CDR3 is CASSLDGTLGSGYEQYF. CDR3 in DNA: TGTGCCAGCAGCTTGGATGGCACTCTCGGTTCTGGGTACGAGCAGTACTTC.

The V and J genes are TRBV27 and TRBJ2-3, with D possibly TRBD2 on 6 matching bases. Trimming pared 10 bases from V and 0 bases from J, leaving 11 bases between. CDR1 is MNHEY, CDR2 SMNVEV, per germline (reference sequence). This CDR3 is 13 amino acids long. The CDR3 spells CATRDSSTDTQYF. Written as DNA, the CDR3 is TGTGCCACCCGGGACTCTAGCACAGATACGCAGTATTTT.

The chain employs TRBV6-5 and TRBJ1-5, with D unresolved. This CDR3 region has 15 residues. Trimming removed 10 bases from V and 1 base from J, with 17 bases in between. Germline-derived CDR1 and CDR2 are MNHEY and SVGAGI. This CDR3 is CATTFGEISNQPQHF. DNA of the CDR3: TGTGCCACCACCTTCGGGGAAATCAGCAATCAGCCCCAGCATTTT.